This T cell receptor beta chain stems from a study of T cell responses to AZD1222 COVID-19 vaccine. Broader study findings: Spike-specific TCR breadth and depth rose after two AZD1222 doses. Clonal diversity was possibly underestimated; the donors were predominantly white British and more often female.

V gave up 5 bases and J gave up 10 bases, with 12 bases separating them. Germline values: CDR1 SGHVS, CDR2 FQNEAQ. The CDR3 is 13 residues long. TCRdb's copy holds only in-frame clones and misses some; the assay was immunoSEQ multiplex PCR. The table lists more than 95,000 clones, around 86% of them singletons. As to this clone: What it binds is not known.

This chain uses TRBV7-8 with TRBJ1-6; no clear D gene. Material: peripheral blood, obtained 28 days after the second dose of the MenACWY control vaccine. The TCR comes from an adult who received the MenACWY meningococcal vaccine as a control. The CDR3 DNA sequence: TGTGCCAGCAGCCCTTCCAACGCCTCACCCCTCCACTTT. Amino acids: CASSPSNASPLHF.